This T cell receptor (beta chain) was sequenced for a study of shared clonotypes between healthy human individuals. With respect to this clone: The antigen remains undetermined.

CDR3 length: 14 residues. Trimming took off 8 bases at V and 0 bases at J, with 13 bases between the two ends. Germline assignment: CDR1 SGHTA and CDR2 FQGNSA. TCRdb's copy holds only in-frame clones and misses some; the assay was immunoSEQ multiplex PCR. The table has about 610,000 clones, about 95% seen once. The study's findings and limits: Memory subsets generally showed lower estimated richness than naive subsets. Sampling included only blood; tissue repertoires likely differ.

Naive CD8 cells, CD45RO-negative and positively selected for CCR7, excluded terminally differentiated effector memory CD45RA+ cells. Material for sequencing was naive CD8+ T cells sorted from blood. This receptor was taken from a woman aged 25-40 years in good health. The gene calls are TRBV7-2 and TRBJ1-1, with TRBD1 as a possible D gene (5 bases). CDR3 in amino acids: CASRDGVMNTEAFF. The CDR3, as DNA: TGTGCCAGCCGGGACGGAGTCATGAACACTGAAGCTTTCTTT. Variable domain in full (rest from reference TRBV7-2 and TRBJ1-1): GAGVSQSPSNKVTEKGKDVELRCDPISGHTALYWYRQSLGQGLEFLIYFQGNSAPDKSGLPSDRFSAERTGGSVSTLTIQRTQQEDSAVYLCASRDGVMNTEAFFGQGTRLTVV.